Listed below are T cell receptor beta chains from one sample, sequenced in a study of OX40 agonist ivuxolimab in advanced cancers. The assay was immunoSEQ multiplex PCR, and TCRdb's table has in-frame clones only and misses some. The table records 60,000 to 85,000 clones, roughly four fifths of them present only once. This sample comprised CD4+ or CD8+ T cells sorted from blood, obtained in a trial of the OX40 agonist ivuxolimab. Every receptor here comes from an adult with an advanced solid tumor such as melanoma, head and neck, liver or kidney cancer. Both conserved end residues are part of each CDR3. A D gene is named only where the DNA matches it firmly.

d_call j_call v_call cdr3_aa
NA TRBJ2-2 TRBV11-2 CASSLVGGTNTGELFF
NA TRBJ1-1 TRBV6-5 CASSGLTNTEAFF
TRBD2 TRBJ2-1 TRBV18 CASSPLTSGNEQFF
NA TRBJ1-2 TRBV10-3 CAISESEEGGYTF
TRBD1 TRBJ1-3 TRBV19 CATQQGTGNTIYF
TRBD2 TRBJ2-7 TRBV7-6 CASSLGTSPDLMSYEQYF
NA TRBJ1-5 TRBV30 CAWTRGSNQPQHF
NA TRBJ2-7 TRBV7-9 CASSLGHTPYEQYF
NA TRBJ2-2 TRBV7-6 CASSEGWAGELFF
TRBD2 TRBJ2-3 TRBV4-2 CASSQDASGGATDTQYF
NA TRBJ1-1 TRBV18 CASSPRPRQNTEAFF
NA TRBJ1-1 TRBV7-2 CASSLDPNTEAFF
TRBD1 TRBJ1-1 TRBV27 CASSRTPAGPTGGRMNTEAFF
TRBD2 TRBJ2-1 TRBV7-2 CASSSFSGGLYNEQFF
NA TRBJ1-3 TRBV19 CASSPGSGNTIYF
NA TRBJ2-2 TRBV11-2 CASSSLVVAGELFF
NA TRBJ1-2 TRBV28 CASKDSNYGYTF
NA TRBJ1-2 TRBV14 CASSQDYRSWGYTF
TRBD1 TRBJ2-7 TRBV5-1 CASSTGQGAYEQYF
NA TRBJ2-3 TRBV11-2 CASSPNTDTQYF
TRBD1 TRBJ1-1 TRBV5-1 CASSSGQLMNTEAFF
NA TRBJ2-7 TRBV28 CASSLLDKQYF
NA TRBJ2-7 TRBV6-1 CASSPSGGGYEQYF
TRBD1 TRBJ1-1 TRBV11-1 CASSLQGAQGEAFF
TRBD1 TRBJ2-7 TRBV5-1 CASSAGQGNSYEQYF
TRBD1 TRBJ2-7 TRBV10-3 CAISESGRQGHEQYF
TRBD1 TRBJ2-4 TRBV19 CASSIRTGGADRVKNIQYF